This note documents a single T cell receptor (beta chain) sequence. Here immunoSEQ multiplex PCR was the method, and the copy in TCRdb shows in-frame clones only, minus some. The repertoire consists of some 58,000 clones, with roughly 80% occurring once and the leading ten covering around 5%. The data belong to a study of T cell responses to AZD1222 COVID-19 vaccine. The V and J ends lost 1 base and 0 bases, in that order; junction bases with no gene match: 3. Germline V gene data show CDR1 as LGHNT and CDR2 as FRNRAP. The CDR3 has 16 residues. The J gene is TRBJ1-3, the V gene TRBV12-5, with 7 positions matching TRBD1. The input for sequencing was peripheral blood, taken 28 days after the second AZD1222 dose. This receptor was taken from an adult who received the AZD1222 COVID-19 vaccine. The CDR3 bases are TGTGCTAGTGGTTTGGGACAGGGAACCTCTGGAAACACCATATATTTT. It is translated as CASGLGQGTSGNTIYF.